These 25 T cell receptor beta chains share one sample of origin, sequenced in a study of cytomegalovirus exposure and HLA in healthy donors. The primer mix had 60 Vbeta and 13 Jbeta primers. Clones were sequenced by immunoSEQ multiplex PCR, and TCRdb holds only the in-frame ones, with some missing. The table records about 86,000 clones, 70% to 80% of them present only once. The sample consisted of PBMCs. These receptors originate from a woman aged 40 to 49 in good health and CMV-seropositive.

The V call is TRBV7-3, the J call TRBJ2-1, with 7 bases aligning to TRBD2. V shed 5 bases, J shed 7 bases, and the junction held 11 bases outside the gene matches. Germline CDR1 SGHTA, CDR2 FQGTGA. The CDR3 extends over 15 amino acids. The CDR3 sequence is CASSPFSSSGNEQFF. The CDR3 DNA reads as TGTGCCAGCAGCCCCTTTTCGTCTAGCGGAAATGAGCAGTTCTTC.

This clone occurred once. This chain uses TRBV6-4 with TRBJ1-1; TRBD1 might be the D (6 bases). This CDR3 is 16 amino acids long. V was pared by 4 bases and J by 4 bases, with 19 bases between. The germline gives CDR1 MRHNA, CDR2 SNTAGT. The CDR3 region has the DNA TGTGCCAGCAGTGGCACCACTACGACACAGGGCACTGAAGCTTTCTTT. This sequence encodes CASSGTTTTQGTEAFF.

This clone has only a few counts. The chain joins TRBV7-9 to TRBJ1-6; 7 bases match TRBD1. The CDR3 totals 14 residues. Germline loops: CDR1 SEHNR, CDR2 FQNEAQ (reference sequence). The V segment lost 5 bases and the J segment 7 bases; nucleotides outside the gene matches: 5. In DNA form, the CDR3 reads TGTGCCAGCAGCCTAACAGGGGAGAATTCACCCCTCCACTTT. Residues: CASSLTGENSPLHF.

The chain carries TRBV5-1 and TRBJ2-3, with TRBD1 matching 7 bases. The CDR3 is 14 residues long. Trimming at V came to 5 bases and at J to 2 bases, leaving 5 bases not matched to a gene. Germline CDR1 is SGHRS and CDR2 is YFSETQ. CDR3 region: CASRTGQNTDTQYF. CDR3 DNA sequence: TGCGCCAGCAGGACGGGACAGAACACAGATACGCAGTATTTT. Variable domain in full (rest from reference TRBV5-1 and TRBJ2-3): KAGVTQTPRYLIKTRGQQVTLSCSPISGHRSVSWYQQTPGQGLQFLFEYFSETQRNKGNFPGRFSGRQFSNSRSEMNVSTLELGDSALYLCASRTGQNTDTQYFGPGTRLTVL.

The CDR3 protein is CSVPDRDQGGYTF. The CDR3 coding sequence is TGCAGCGTGCCGGACAGGGACCAAGGTGGCTACACCTTC. The chain uses TRBV29-1 and TRBJ1-2; TRBD1 matches at 8 bases. The CDR3 contains 13 residues. CDR1 is SQVTM, CDR2 ANQGSEA, per germline. Unmatched junction bases numbered 10, after V lost 6 bases and J lost 7 bases.

This rearrangement joins TRBV28 to TRBJ2-7; TRBD1 agrees at 10 bases. From germline, CDR1 is MDHEN and CDR2 SYDVKM. The CDR3 spans 15 residues. The J segment lost 6 bases and the V segment lost 5 bases, leaving 10 bases of the junction unmatched. The CDR3 region has the DNA TGTGCCAGCAGTCAAGAAGGGACAGGGGTAAGCGAGCAGTACTTC. It encodes CASSQEGTGVSEQYF.

The V call is TRBV5-1, the J call TRBJ2-5; D is uncertain. V was trimmed by 3 bases and J by 5 bases, leaving 14 bases between them. The CDR3 has 14 amino acids. Germline V lookup: CDR1 SGHRS, CDR2 YFSETQ. The CDR3 region is CASSYAQTYETQYF. The DNA for the CDR3 is TGCGCCAGCAGCTACGCACAGACATATGAGACCCAGTACTTC.

The chain employs TRBV18 and TRBJ2-5; D is unresolved. Germline V gene sequence: CDR1 KGHSH, CDR2 LQKENI. This CDR3 region has 16 residues. Between the trimmed V and J ends, which lost 2 bases and 5 bases, there was a span of 18 bases. For the CDR3, the DNA is TGTGCCAGCTCACCAGGAACAGCACCTCCCTTGGAGACCCAGTACTTC. Its translation is CASSPGTAPPLETQYF.

This chain connects TRBV28 to TRBJ2-1, with TRBD2 matching 7 bases. CDR3 length: 15 amino acids. With 5 bases clipped from V and 7 bases from J, the junction kept 11 bases outside the gene matches. Germline-derived CDR1 and CDR2 are MDHEN and SYDVKM. CDR3 coding DNA: TGTGCCAGCAGTCCATGGGGCGGGAGAGGAAATGAGCAGTTCTTC. Translation gives CASSPWGGRGNEQFF.

The chain combines TRBV30 with TRBJ2-1; 8 nucleotides align to TRBD2. The length of the CDR3 is 15 residues. The J segment lost 5 bases and the V segment lost 1 base, leaving 7 bases of the junction unmatched. Germline CDR1 GTSNPN, CDR2 SVGIG (reference sequence). The CDR3 DNA is TGTGCCTGGAGTGGGCTAGCGGGTTTCGACAATGAGCAGTTCTTC. Its translation: CAWSGLAGFDNEQFF. The complete variable domain, with remaining parts taken from reference TRBV30 and TRBJ2-1, reads SQTIHQWPATLVQPVGSPLSLECTVEGTSNPNLYWYRQAAGRGLQLLFYSVGIGQISSEVPQNLSASRPQDRQFILSSKKLLLSDSGFYLCAWSGLAGFDNEQFFGPGTRLTVL.

The V gene is TRBV19, the J gene TRBJ1-5; 9 nucleotides line up with TRBD1. Germline CDR1 LNHDA, CDR2 SQIVND (reference sequence). After removal of 6 bases from V and 0 bases from J, the junction contained 12 bases not matched to a gene. This CDR3 has 18 residues. CDR3: CASSRQGGNDYSNQPQHF. For the CDR3, the DNA is TGTGCCAGTAGCAGACAGGGGGGGAATGACTATAGCAATCAGCCCCAGCATTTT.

The chain joins TRBV6-5 to TRBJ2-1; D is uncertain. Looked up from germline, CDR1 is MNHEY and CDR2 is SVGAGI. Trimming left V 4 bases short and J 8 bases short, with 9 bases between. This CDR3 comprises 12 residues. The CDR3 protein is CASSFSGYEQFF. The DNA for the CDR3 is TGTGCCAGCAGTTTCAGTGGCTATGAGCAGTTCTTC.

V and J are TRBV6-1 and TRBJ2-2; D is perhaps TRBD1 (5 bases). V lost 6 bases and J lost 6, with 8 bases in between. Germline values: CDR1 MNHNS, CDR2 SASEGT. The CDR3 spans 12 residues. The CDR3 protein is CASSRAAGELFF. The CDR3 region has the DNA TGTGCCAGCAGCAGGGCTGCCGGGGAGCTGTTTTTT.

This chain links TRBV18 with TRBJ1-1; 10 bases fit TRBD1. J lost 4 bases, V lost 2 bases, and 7 bases had no gene match. In germline, CDR1 is KGHSH, CDR2 LQKENI. The CDR3 length is 16 residues. Here the CDR3 DNA reads TGTGCCAGCTCACCAATTAGGGGACAGGGGCCCACTGAAGCTTTCTTT. Translated, it gives CASSPIRGQGPTEAFF.

This rearrangement joins TRBV10-1 to TRBJ2-7, with D perhaps matching TRBD1 (5 bases). The V and J ends lost 0 bases and 3 bases respectively, with 12 bases between them. CDR3 length: 15 residues. Germline CDR1 WNHNN, CDR2 SYGVQD (reference sequence). The CDR3 sequence: CASSESSGQGYEQYF. CDR3 coding DNA: TGCGCCAGCAGTGAGTCATCCGGACAAGGCTACGAGCAGTACTTC.

The chain has TRBV19 and TRBJ2-5; D may be TRBD1 (5 bases). The CDR3 runs to 13 residues. The V end lost 8 bases, the J end lost 2 bases, and 12 bases lay between the germline ends. Germline lookup yields CDR1 LNHDA and CDR2 SQIVND (reference sequence). CDR3 bases: TGTGCCAGTTCTAAGACAGCGCAAGAGACCCAGTACTTC. Its protein product is CASSKTAQETQYF.

CDR3 in DNA: TGTGCCAGTAGTCAAGGACGGGATTGGGATACGCAGTATTTT. Protein: CASSQGRDWDTQYF. The chain recombines TRBV19 with TRBJ2-3; weak D call: TRBD2 (5 bases). The germline V gene has CDR1 LNHDA and CDR2 SQIVND (reference sequence). V was pared by 5 bases and J by 6 bases, with 15 bases between. The CDR3 extends over 14 amino acids.

The chain couples TRBV2 to TRBJ2-7; TRBD2 might be the D (5 bases). The V and J ends lost 7 bases and 0 bases respectively, with 16 bases between them. The CDR3 extends over 15 amino acids. CDR1 is SNHLY, CDR2 FYNNEI, per germline. The CDR3 DNA reads TGTGCCAGCAATTCCGCGTTGGCGGGCTCCTACGAGCAGTACTTC. This encodes CASNSALAGSYEQYF. The whole variable domain, remainder taken from reference TRBV2 and TRBJ2-7, is EPEVTQTPSHQVTQMGQEVILRCVPISNHLYFYWYRQILGQKVEFLVSFYNNEISEKSEIFDDQFSVERPDGSNFTLKIRSTKLEDSAMYFCASNSALAGSYEQYFGPGTRLTVT.

The V gene is TRBV10-3, the J gene TRBJ2-3; 16 bases match TRBD2. V gave up 6 bases and J gave up 3 bases; unmatched junction bases: 0. Germline lookup yields CDR1 ENHRY and CDR2 SYGVKD. This CDR3 spans 15 amino acids. This CDR3 is CAIRGLAGGTDTQYF. DNA for the CDR3: TGTGCCATCAGGGGACTAGCGGGGGGGACAGATACGCAGTATTTT.

The chain employs TRBV5-1 and TRBJ2-1; 7 nucleotides align to TRBD2. With V trimmed by 4 bases and J by 7 bases, 11 bases remained unmatched. The CDR3 is made up of 15 amino acids. CDR1 SGHRS and CDR2 YFSETQ come from the germline V gene. The CDR3 bases are TGCGCCAGCAGCAGTCCTGCGGGAGCAAGGAATGAGCAGTTCTTC. Protein product: CASSSPAGARNEQFF.

This sequence joins TRBV9 and TRBJ2-6, with TRBD1 identical over 7 bases. This CDR3 spans 16 amino acids. Germline V gene lookup returns CDR1 SGDLS and CDR2 YYNGEE. The J segment lost 2 bases and the V segment lost 0 bases, leaving 2 bases of the junction unmatched. The CDR3 region has the DNA TGTGCCAGCAGCGTAGAAGGGGGCGCTGGGGCCAACGTCCTGACTTTC. Protein: CASSVEGGAGANVLTF.

The CDR3 sequence: CASRAGIPGELFF. DNA of the CDR3: TGTGCCAGCAGGGCAGGGATTCCCGGGGAGCTGTTTTTT. The V gene is TRBV25-1, the J gene TRBJ2-2; perhaps TRBD1 as D (5 bases). Trimming removed 6 bases at V and 6 bases at J, with 11 bases between. CDR1 and CDR2 (germline): MGHDK, SYGVNS. The CDR3 runs 13 residues.

This clone was seen more than once but under ten times. The rearrangement links TRBV5-8 to TRBJ2-3, with D maybe TRBD2 (6 bases). This CDR3 contains 13 residues. V was cut by 9 bases and J by 1 base, with 12 bases left in between. The germline CDR1 and CDR2 sequences are SGHTS and YDEGEE. The DNA of the CDR3 is TGTGCCACCCGGGCTAGCGGCACAGATACGCAGTATTTT. As protein: CATRASGTDTQYF.

V usage is TRBV2 and J usage is TRBJ2-7, with 10 bases identical to TRBD1. Germline CDR1 SNHLY, CDR2 FYNNEI. CDR3 length equals 13 residues. V dropped 7 bases and J dropped 6; count of bases not matched to a gene: 6. The CDR3 reads CASILTGGGEQYF. The CDR3 DNA is TGTGCCAGCATTCTGACAGGGGGCGGCGAGCAGTACTTC. Full variable domain (missing parts from reference TRBV2 and TRBJ2-7): EPEVTQTPSHQVTQMGQEVILRCVPISNHLYFYWYRQILGQKVEFLVSFYNNEISEKSEIFDDQFSVERPDGSNFTLKIRSTKLEDSAMYFCASILTGGGEQYFGPGTRLTVT.

CDR3 sequence reads: CASRPDSGASNYGYTF. The CDR3 DNA is TGCGCCAGCAGGCCTGACAGTGGGGCCTCAAACTATGGCTACACCTTC. The J gene is TRBJ1-2, the V gene TRBV5-1, with D possibly being TRBD1 (5 bases). The germline gives CDR1 SGHRS, CDR2 YFSETQ. The germline V and J ends were trimmed by 5 bases and 2 bases, with 19 bases remaining between them. The CDR3 consists of 16 residues.